This T cell receptor beta chain comes out of a study of cytomegalovirus exposure and HLA in healthy donors. PCR was performed using 60 Vbeta and 13 Jbeta primers. Only in-frame clones appear in the TCRdb table, and some are missing; sequencing was by immunoSEQ multiplex PCR. The sample includes 150,000 to 200,000 clones, 80% seen only once; the top ten take 6% to 7.5%. The germline gives CDR1 SGDLS, CDR2 YYNGEE. The CDR3 is made up of 15 amino acids. V shed 3 bases and J 1 base; nucleotides not matched to a gene: 6. This sequence originates from a man between 25 and 39 years old in good health and CMV-seropositive. The chain has TRBV9 and TRBJ2-5, with 7 bases identical to TRBD1. The sample taken for sequencing was PBMCs. The DNA of the CDR3 is TGTGCCAGCAGCGCGGGGACAGCCAGCCAAGAGACCCAGTACTTC. It translates to CASSAGTASQETQYF.